Listed here is a single T cell receptor (beta chain). The data were taken from a study of T cell responses to AZD1222 COVID-19 vaccine. With 10 bases clipped from V and 1 base from J, the junction kept 14 bases outside the gene matches. The CDR3 totals 17 residues. Germline V gene sequence: CDR1 LNHDA, CDR2 SQIVND (reference sequence). TCRdb's copy holds only in-frame clones and misses some; the assay was immunoSEQ multiplex PCR. The table has roughly 150,000 clones, less than 90% seen once. J is TRBJ1-3 and V is TRBV19, with 9 bases fitting TRBD1. The receptor was isolated from an adult who had recovered from COVID-19. The specimen was peripheral blood, collected after recovery from COVID-19. As DNA, the CDR3 is TGTGCCACCGAAGTTACCCGGGACAGGGTTTCTGGAAACACCATATATTTT. Protein product: CATEVTRDRVSGNTIYF. The variable domain in full, with the rest retrieved from reference TRBV19 and TRBJ1-3, is DGGITQSPKYLFRKEGQNVTLSCEQNLNHDAMYWYRQDPGQGLRLIYYSQIVNDFQKGDIAEGYSVSREKKESFPLTVTSAQKNPTAFYLCATEVTRDRVSGNTIYFGEGSWLTVV.